These T cell receptor beta chains were read from a single sample in a study of T cells in Graves' hyperthyroidism and ophthalmopathy. One entry per CDR3 protein, called by TCRdb with MiXCR from the multiplex PCR reads. In the table there are some 570,000 distinct CDR3 sequences, more than 13% of which are singletons. Input material: blood. These receptors were obtained from a young woman with Graves' ophthalmopathy. The CDR3 runs from the conserved cysteine through the conserved F or W. Each record gives: V gene, J gene, clone size, D gene, CDR3 DNA, CDR3 protein. A D gene is named only where the DNA matches it firmly. Clone size, where shown, is once, few, many, or a class for clones that have expanded.

TRBV10-3,TRBJ1-6,few,-,TGTGCCATCAGCGCAGGAGAAAGCTCCTATAATTCACCCCTCCACTTT,CAISAGESSYNSPLHF
TRBV4-1,TRBJ2-7,few,-,TGCGCCAGCAGCCAAGGGCAGGACCAAGCTTACGAGCAGTACTTC,CASSQGQDQAYEQYF
TRBV9,TRBJ2-3,many,TRBD1,TGTGCCAGCAGCCTCGGACAGGAAGATACGCAGTATTTT,CASSLGQEDTQYF
TRBV12-3/TRBV12-4,TRBJ1-5,many,TRBD1,TGTGCCAGCAGCAGGGGGGACAGCAATCAGCCCCAGCATTTT,CASSRGDSNQPQHF
TRBV4-1,TRBJ1-5,few,TRBD1,TGCGCCAGCAGCCAAAGTCAGGGGGCTAGTCAGCCCCAGCATTTT,CASSQSQGASQPQHF
TRBV12-3/TRBV12-4,TRBJ2-1,many,-,TGTGCCAGCAGTTGGGAGGGGGATTCATCCTACAATGAGCAGTTCTTC,CASSWEGDSSYNEQFF
TRBV27,TRBJ2-7,-,-,TGTGCTAGCCTTAGTAACTCCTACGAGCAGTACTTC,CASLSNSYEQYF
TRBV7-9,TRBJ1-2,few,-,TGTGCCAGCAGCCGGGGGGAACTCTACACCTTC,CASSRGELYTF
TRBV20-1,TRBJ1-4,-,-,TGCAGTGCTAGATTAGAGGGTATCGATGAAAAACTGTTTTTT,CSARLEGIDEKLFF
TRBV30,TRBJ2-7,many,-,TGTGCCTGGGGACTCTACGAGCAGTACTTC,CAWGLYEQYF
TRBV12-5,TRBJ2-3,-,TRBD2,TGTGCTAGTGGTTTCGCGCTAGCGGTTTCCACAGATACGCAGTATTTT,CASGFALAVSTDTQYF
TRBV2,TRBJ2-5,many,TRBD2,TGTGCCAGCAGGCTCCGGGAGGAGGGGTACTTC,CASRLREEGYF
TRBV20-1,TRBJ2-7,-,-,TGCAGTGCTTCTCTCCCCCCACTCGTTCCTGCCGAGCAGTACTTC,CSASLPPLVPAEQYF
TRBV18,TRBJ2-2,-,-,TGTGCCAGCTCACCATTGGGAGAGAACACCGGGGAGCTGTTTTTT,CASSPLGENTGELFF
TRBV4-1,TRBJ2-7,-,TRBD1,TGCGCCAGCAGCCAAGGGACAGGGGATTCCTACGAGCAGTACTTC,CASSQGTGDSYEQYF
TRBV2,TRBJ2-2,many,TRBD1,TGTGCCAGCAGACTGACAGGGGGCTTAGTCGGGGAGCTGTTTTTT,CASRLTGGLVGELFF
TRBV10-3,TRBJ2-2,few,TRBD1,TGTGCCATCGGAGATCGGGACAGGAGAGTATCGAACACCGGGGAGCTGTTTTTT,CAIGDRDRRVSNTGELFF
TRBV7-3,TRBJ2-3,many,TRBD2,TGTGCCAGCAGCTTGGACGGCGGGAGCTTCAGGGATACGCAGTATTTT,CASSLDGGSFRDTQYF
TRBV9,TRBJ2-2,-,-,TGTGCCAGCACCCGTTCATTAGCAGGAAATGGGGAGCTGTTTTTT,CASTRSLAGNGELFF
TRBV19,TRBJ1-4,-,-,TGTGCCAGTAGTCGTTCGGAGAATGAAAAACTGGTTTTT,CASSRSENEKLVF
TRBV4-2,TRBJ2-5,many,-,TGTGCCAGCAGCCAAGAAGGACGTCAAGAGACCCAGTACTTC,CASSQEGRQETQYF
TRBV5-5,TRBJ2-5,few,TRBD2,TGTGCCAGCAGTCCCCGGGGGGGACGGGAGACCCAGTACTTC,CASSPRGGRETQYF
TRBV7-9,TRBJ2-6,few,-,TGTGCCAGCAGCCTCGGGCTCGGGGCCAACGTCCTGACTTTC,CASSLGLGANVLTF
TRBV7-9,TRBJ2-1,many,TRBD2,TGTGCCAGCAGATCCCGACTAGCGGGGAATGAGCAGTTCTTC,CASRSRLAGNEQFF
TRBV13,TRBJ2-7,few,TRBD2,TGTGCCAGCAGCTTAGCGCTAGCGGGATTGTCCTACGAGCAGTACTTC,CASSLALAGLSYEQYF
TRBV18,TRBJ1-2,many,-,TGTGCCAGCTCACTGCAAGAACGGCCTCGTGGCTACACCTTC,CASSLQERPRGYTF
TRBV29-1,TRBJ2-3,many,TRBD2,TGCAGCAACGGGGGGGTTGCCACAGATACGCAGTATTTT,CSNGGVATDTQYF
TRBV6-1,TRBJ1-3,many,TRBD1,TGTGCCAGCACTTCGGACAGGGATGGAAACACCATATATTTT,CASTSDRDGNTIYF
TRBV20-1,TRBJ2-7,few,TRBD2,TGCAGTGCCCAACGACTAGCGGGAGGTACCTACGAGCAGTACTTC,CSAQRLAGGTYEQYF
TRBV5-5,TRBJ2-3,many,TRBD2,TGTGCCAGCAGCCTACTAGCGCCCGGCGGGGGGGATACGCAGTATTTT,CASSLLAPGGGDTQYF
TRBV27,TRBJ2-7,many,-,TGTGCCAGCAGTTTGGGGGTTGCCTCCTACGAGCAGTACTTC,CASSLGVASYEQYF
TRBV6-2/TRBV6-3,TRBJ2-5,many,-,TGTGCCAGCATAGGGACAAGGAGACAGACCCAGTACTTC,CASIGTRRQTQYF
TRBV6-1,TRBJ1-1,few,TRBD1,TGTGCCAGCAGTGGACAGGGGCGGGGCGCTGAAGCTTTCTTT,CASSGQGRGAEAFF
TRBV2,TRBJ2-7,many,TRBD2,TGTGCCAGCAGTGAAGCGCAAGTCGGACTAGCGGGAGCCCACTCCTACGAGCAGTACTTC,CASSEAQVGLAGAHSYEQYF
TRBV11-2,TRBJ2-5,few,TRBD2,TGTGCCAGCACCAAGGGACTAGCGGCACAAGAGACCCAGTACTTC,CASTKGLAAQETQYF
TRBV25-1,TRBJ1-2,few,-,TGTGCCAGCAGTGAATCAGGCGGAAGCTATGGCTACACCTTC,CASSESGGSYGYTF
TRBV27,TRBJ2-7,many,TRBD2,TGTGCCAGCAGTACAACCGGGACTAGCGGGAGTTTATACGAGCAGTACTTC,CASSTTGTSGSLYEQYF
TRBV2,TRBJ2-7,many,TRBD2,TGTGCCAGCAGTCCACTGGGGGAGGGTCCCTACGAGCAGTACTTC,CASSPLGEGPYEQYF
TRBV27,TRBJ1-6,many,TRBD1,TGTGCCAGCAGTTTCCCGACAGGACAGGGGGTGGTTGTTGGTGTGAGTTCACCCCTCCACTTT,CASSFPTGQGVVVGVSSPLHF
TRBV6-1,TRBJ1-4,many,-,TGTGCCAGCAGCCCCGGACAGAAGAATGAAAAACTGTTTTTT,CASSPGQKNEKLFF
TRBV27,TRBJ2-7,many,-,TGTGCCAGCAGTTTACTGGACGGCGGAGCCGAGCAGTACTTC,CASSLLDGGAEQYF
TRBV2,TRBJ1-5,many,-,TGTGCCAGCAGCTCTACCAGGGGAGGCCAAGGCAATCAGCCCCAGCATTTT,CASSSTRGGQGNQPQHF
TRBV20-1,TRBJ2-7,many,TRBD2,TGCAGTGCTAGAGATCGGGCTAGCGGGAGCTACGAGCAGTACTTC,CSARDRASGSYEQYF
TRBV12-3/TRBV12-4,TRBJ2-7,many,TRBD2,TGTGCCAGCAGTTGGGGACTACTCTCCTACGAGCAGTACTTC,CASSWGLLSYEQYF
TRBV9,TRBJ1-2,-,-,TGTGCCAGCAGCGTAGAGGCAGCAATGGGGCTTGGCTACACCTTC,CASSVEAAMGLGYTF
TRBV29-1,TRBJ2-7,many,TRBD2,TGCAGCGTTGAAGTTGCGGGAGAAGGCTACGAGCAGTACTTC,CSVEVAGEGYEQYF
TRBV27,TRBJ1-5,few,-,TGTGCCAGCAGTTTATTATCGGGGGGGGTTGAGCCCCAGCATTTT,CASSLLSGGVEPQHF
TRBV12-3/TRBV12-4,TRBJ2-7,many,-,TGTGCCAGCAGCGGGGGGCTCGTGAGCTCCTACGAGCAGTACTTC,CASSGGLVSSYEQYF